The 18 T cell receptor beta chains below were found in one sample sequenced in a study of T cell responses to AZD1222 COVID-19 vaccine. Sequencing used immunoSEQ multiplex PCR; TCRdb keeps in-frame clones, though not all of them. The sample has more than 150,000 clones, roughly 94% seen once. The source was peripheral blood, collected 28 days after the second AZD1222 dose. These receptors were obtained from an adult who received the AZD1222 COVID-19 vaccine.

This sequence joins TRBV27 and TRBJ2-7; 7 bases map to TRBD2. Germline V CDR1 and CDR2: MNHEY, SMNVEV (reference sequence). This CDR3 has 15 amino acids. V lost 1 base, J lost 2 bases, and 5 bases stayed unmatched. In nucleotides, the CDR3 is TGTGCCAGCAGTTTATGGCTTGCGGGAGCCTACGAGCAGTACTTC. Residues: CASSLWLAGAYEQYF.

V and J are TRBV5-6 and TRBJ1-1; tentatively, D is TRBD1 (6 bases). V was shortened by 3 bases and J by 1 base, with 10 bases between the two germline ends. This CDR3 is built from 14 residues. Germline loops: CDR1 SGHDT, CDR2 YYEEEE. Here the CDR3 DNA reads TGTGCCAGCAGCTGGGGGGCCCAGAACACTGAAGCTTTCTTT. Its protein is CASSWGAQNTEAFF.

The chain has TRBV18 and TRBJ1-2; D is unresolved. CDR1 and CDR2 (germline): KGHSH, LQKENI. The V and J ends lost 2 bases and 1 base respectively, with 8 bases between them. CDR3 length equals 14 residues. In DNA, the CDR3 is TGTGCCAGCTCACCAGGAGGAATTAACTATGGCTACACCTTC. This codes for CASSPGGINYGYTF.

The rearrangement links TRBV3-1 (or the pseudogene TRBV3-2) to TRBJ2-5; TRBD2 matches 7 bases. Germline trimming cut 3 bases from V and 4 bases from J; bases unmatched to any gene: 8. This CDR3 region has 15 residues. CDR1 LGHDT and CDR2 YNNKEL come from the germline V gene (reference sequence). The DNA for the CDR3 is TGTGCCAGCAGCCATCAGGGAGGGGTGGGAGAGACCCAGTACTTC. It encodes CASSHQGGVGETQYF.

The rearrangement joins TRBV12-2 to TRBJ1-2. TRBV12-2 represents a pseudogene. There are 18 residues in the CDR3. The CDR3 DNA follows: TGTGCAAGTCGCTTAACCATGACCGTGGCTCAGCTATCGGGAGGCTACACCTTC. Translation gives CASRLTMTVAQLSGGYTF.

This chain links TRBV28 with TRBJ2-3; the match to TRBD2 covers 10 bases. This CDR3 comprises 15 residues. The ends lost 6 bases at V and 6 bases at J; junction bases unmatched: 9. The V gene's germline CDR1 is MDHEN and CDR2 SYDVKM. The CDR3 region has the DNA TGTGCCAGCAGATCGGGACTAGCGTCCGCGGATACGCAGTATTTT. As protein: CASRSGLASADTQYF.

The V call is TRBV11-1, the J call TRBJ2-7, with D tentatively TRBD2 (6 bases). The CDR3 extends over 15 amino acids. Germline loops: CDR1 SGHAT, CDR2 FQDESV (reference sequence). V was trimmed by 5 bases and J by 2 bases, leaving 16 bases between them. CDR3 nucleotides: TGTGCCAGCAGCCCCTTCGGACTACACACCTACGAGCAGTACTTC. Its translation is CASSPFGLHTYEQYF.

The CDR3 coding sequence is TGCGCCAGCAGCTTTACAGGGGACCTTAACACTGAAGCTTTCTTT. It is translated as CASSFTGDLNTEAFF. This rearrangement joins TRBV5-1 to TRBJ1-1; 7 bases fit TRBD1. V lost 2 bases and J lost 2; bases outside the gene matches: 6. Looked up from germline, CDR1 is SGHRS and CDR2 is YFSETQ. There are 15 residues in the CDR3.

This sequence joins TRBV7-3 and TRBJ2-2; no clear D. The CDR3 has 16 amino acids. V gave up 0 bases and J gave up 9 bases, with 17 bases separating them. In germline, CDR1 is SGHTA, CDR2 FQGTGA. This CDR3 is CASSLTPDVPLRELFF. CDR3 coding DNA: TGTGCCAGCAGCTTAACCCCGGACGTCCCTCTCCGGGAGCTGTTTTTT.

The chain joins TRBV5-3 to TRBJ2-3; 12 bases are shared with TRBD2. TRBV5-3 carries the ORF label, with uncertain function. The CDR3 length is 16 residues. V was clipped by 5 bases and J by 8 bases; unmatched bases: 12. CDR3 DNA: TGTGCCAGAAGTTCGAGACTAGCGGGAGAAAAAGGTACGCAGTATTTT. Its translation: CARSSRLAGEKGTQYF.

The CDR3 nucleotides are TGTGCCAGCAGTTTATCGCGGGCAGGGGACATCACTCAAGATACGCAGTATTTT. It yields the protein CASSLSRAGDITQDTQYF. The chain joins TRBV27 to TRBJ2-3, with a possible D match to TRBD1 (6 bases). Germline CDR1 is MNHEY and CDR2 is SMNVEV (reference sequence). Between the trimmed V and J ends, which lost 0 bases and 5 bases, there was a span of 21 bases. The CDR3 contains 18 residues.

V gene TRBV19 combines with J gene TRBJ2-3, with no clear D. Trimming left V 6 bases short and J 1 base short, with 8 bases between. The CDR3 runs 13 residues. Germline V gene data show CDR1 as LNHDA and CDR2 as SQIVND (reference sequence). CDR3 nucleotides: TGTGCCAGTAGGGATAAGGGCACAGATACGCAGTATTTT. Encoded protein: CASRDKGTDTQYF. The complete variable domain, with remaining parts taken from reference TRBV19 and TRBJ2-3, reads DGGITQSPKYLFRKEGQNVTLSCEQNLNHDAMYWYRQDPGQGLRLIYYSQIVNDFQKGDIAEGYSVSREKKESFPLTVTSAQKNPTAFYLCASRDKGTDTQYFGPGTRLTVL.

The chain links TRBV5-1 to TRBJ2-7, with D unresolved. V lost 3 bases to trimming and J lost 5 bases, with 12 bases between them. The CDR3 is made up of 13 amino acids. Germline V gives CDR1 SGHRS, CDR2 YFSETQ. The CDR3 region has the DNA TGCGCCAGCAGCTGGGTAGGAGATAACGAGCAGTACTTC. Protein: CASSWVGDNEQYF.

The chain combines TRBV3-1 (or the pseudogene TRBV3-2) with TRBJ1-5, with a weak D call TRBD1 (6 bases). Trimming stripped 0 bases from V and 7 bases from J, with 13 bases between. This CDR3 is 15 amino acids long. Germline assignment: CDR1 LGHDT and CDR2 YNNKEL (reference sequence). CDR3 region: CASSQEWGAGQPQHF. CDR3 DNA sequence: TGTGCCAGCAGCCAAGAGTGGGGGGCAGGGCAGCCCCAGCATTTT.

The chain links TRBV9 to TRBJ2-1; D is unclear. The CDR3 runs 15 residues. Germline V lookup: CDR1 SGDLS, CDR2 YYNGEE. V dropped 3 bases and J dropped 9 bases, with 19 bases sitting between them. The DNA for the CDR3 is TGTGCCAGCAGCGAAACAGAAAAAAGGCCCGTTGAGCAGTTCTTC. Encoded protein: CASSETEKRPVEQFF.

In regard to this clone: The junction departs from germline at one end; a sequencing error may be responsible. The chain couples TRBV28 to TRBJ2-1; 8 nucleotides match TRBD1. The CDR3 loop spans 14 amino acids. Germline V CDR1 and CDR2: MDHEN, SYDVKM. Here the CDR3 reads CAISPGQDYNEQFF. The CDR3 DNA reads TGTGCCATCAGTCCGGGACAGGACTACAATGAGCAGTTCTTC.

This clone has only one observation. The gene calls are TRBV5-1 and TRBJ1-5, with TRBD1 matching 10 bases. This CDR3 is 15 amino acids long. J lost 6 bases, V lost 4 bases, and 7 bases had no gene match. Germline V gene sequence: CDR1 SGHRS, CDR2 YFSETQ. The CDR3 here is CASSRGTGDSQPQHF. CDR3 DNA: TGCGCCAGCAGCCGGGGGACAGGGGATAGTCAGCCCCAGCATTTT.

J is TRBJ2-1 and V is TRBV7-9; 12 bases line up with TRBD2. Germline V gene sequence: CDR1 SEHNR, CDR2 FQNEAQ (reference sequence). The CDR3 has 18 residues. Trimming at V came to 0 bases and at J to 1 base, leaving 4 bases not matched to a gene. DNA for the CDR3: TGTGCCAGCAGCTTAGCTGGGACTAGCGGGCCTTCCTACAATGAGCAGTTCTTC. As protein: CASSLAGTSGPSYNEQFF.